A single sample gave rise to the 9 T cell receptor beta chains below, sequenced in a study of cytomegalovirus exposure and HLA in healthy donors. The study ran its PCR with 60 Vbeta and 13 Jbeta primers. The protocol was immunoSEQ multiplex PCR, while the TCRdb copy is restricted to in-frame clones and leaves out a portion. Of roughly 120,000 clones in the sample, 74% are singletons; the top ten hold around 3.9%. Sample: PBMCs. Every receptor here comes from a woman aged 50 to 65 in good health and CMV-seropositive.

The gene calls are TRBV7-2 and TRBJ1-2; 9 nucleotides align to TRBD1. The V gene end was trimmed by 5 bases and the J gene end by 3 bases; junction bases not matched to a gene: 7. The germline CDR1 and CDR2 sequences are SGHTA and FQGNSA. The CDR3 has 15 residues. Here the CDR3 reads CASSQGTGRDYGYTF. CDR3 DNA: TGTGCCAGCAGCCAGGGGACAGGGCGAGACTATGGCTACACCTTC.

J is TRBJ1-2 and V is TRBV5-6; TRBD1 matches 7 bases. CDR1 SGHDT and CDR2 YYEEEE come from the germline V gene. The CDR3 totals 17 residues. The junction had 11 bases not matched to a gene; V was cut back by 3 bases and J by 0 bases. In nucleotides, the CDR3 is TGTGCCAGCAGCTCATACCGGGACAGAGCGTCTAACTATGGCTACACCTTC. Residues: CASSSYRDRASNYGYTF. Full variable domain (remainder filled in from reference TRBV5-6 and TRBJ1-2): DAGVTQSPTHLIKTRGQQVTLRCSPKSGHDTVSWYQQALGQGPQFIFQYYEEEERQRGNFPDRFSGHQFPNYSSELNVNALLLGDSALYLCASSSYRDRASNYGYTFGSGTRLTVV.

V and J are TRBV19 and TRBJ1-1, with a possible D match to TRBD1 (5 bases). Trimming cost V 6 bases and J 12 bases, with 23 bases left between them. The CDR3 is made up of 14 amino acids. In germline, CDR1 is LNHDA, CDR2 SQIVND (reference sequence). The CDR3 here is CASRLGGDSPETFF. DNA of the CDR3: TGTGCCAGTAGGCTGGGCGGGGACTCTCCTGAGACTTTCTTT. The complete variable domain, with remaining parts taken from reference TRBV19 and TRBJ1-1, reads DGGITQSPKYLFRKEGQNVTLSCEQNLNHDAMYWYRQDPGQGLRLIYYSQIVNDFQKGDIAEGYSVSREKKESFPLTVTSAQKNPTAFYLCASRLGGDSPETFFGQGTRLTVV.

As concerns this clone: One end of the junction varies from germline; a read error may be responsible. This sequence joins TRBV19 and TRBJ2-7; TRBD1 might be the D (6 bases). In germline, CDR1 is LNHDA, CDR2 SQIVND (reference sequence). CDR3 length equals 11 residues. Written as DNA, the CDR3 is TGTGCCAGTACCATGGGGGACAATCTTTTCTTC. Amino acid sequence: CASTMGDNLFF.

This sequence joins TRBV25-1 and TRBJ2-3, with TRBD1 identical over 7 bases. The CDR3 spans 12 residues. CDR1 and CDR2 (germline): MGHDK, SYGVNS. J gave up 9 bases and V 4 bases, and 4 bases lay outside the gene matches. The CDR3 protein is CASSGQGRTQYF. CDR3 DNA: TGTGCCAGCAGTGGACAGGGACGCACGCAGTATTTT.

This chain connects TRBV29-1 to TRBJ1-1; a weak D match, TRBD1 (5 bases). Trimming shortened V by 0 bases and J by 4 bases, and 15 bases separated the two germline ends. Germline V gene sequence: CDR1 SQVTM, CDR2 ANQGSEA. CDR3 length: 15 amino acids. The CDR3 region has the DNA TGCAGCGTTGAAGATGGGTCAGGGTCGGTCACTGAAGCTTTCTTT. This encodes CSVEDGSGSVTEAFF.

The genes are TRBV5-4 and TRBJ2-3, with 9 nucleotides matching TRBD2. CDR3 length: 16 amino acids. Germline V gene sequence: CDR1 SGHNT, CDR2 YYREEE (reference sequence). J gave up 5 bases and V 1 base, and 8 bases lay outside the gene matches. In DNA, the CDR3 is TGTGCCAGCAGCTTGTCGGCGGGGGGGACACAAGATACGCAGTATTTT. Residues: CASSLSAGGTQDTQYF. Using reference TRBV5-4 and TRBJ2-3 for the parts outside the CDR3, the full variable domain is ETGVTQSPTHLIKTRGQQVTLRCSSQSGHNTVSWYQQALGQGPQFIFQYYREEENGRGNFPPRFSGLQFPNYSSELNVNALELDDSALYLCASSLSAGGTQDTQYFGPGTRLTVL.

The chain carries TRBV18 and TRBJ2-2, with 12 nucleotides matching TRBD2. This CDR3 has 17 residues. The V and J ends lost 3 bases and 4 bases, in that order; junction bases with no gene match: 6. Germline CDR1 is KGHSH and CDR2 is LQKENI. The CDR3 bases are TGTGCCAGCTCACCTCCGACTAGCGGGGGCCTCACCGGGGAGCTGTTTTTT. The encoded protein is CASSPPTSGGLTGELFF.

Here the CDR3 DNA reads TGTGCCAGTAGTATTTCTAGCTTAGCGGCAAGGGCCTATGGCTACACCTTC. As protein: CASSISSLAARAYGYTF. J is TRBJ1-2 and V is TRBV19; D gene uncertain. The CDR3 is made up of 17 amino acids. V was cut by 3 bases and J by 4 bases, with 21 bases left in between. Germline V gene lookup returns CDR1 LNHDA and CDR2 SQIVND (reference sequence).